This is a list of T cell receptor beta chains from one sample in a study of blood T cell repertoires in COVID-19. Clones were sequenced by immunoSEQ multiplex PCR, and TCRdb holds only the in-frame ones, with some missing. The sample records 250,000 to 300,000 clones, around 80% being singletons. Sequences were obtained from PBMCs or T cells enriched from blood (not recorded which). Source of these receptors: a man aged 35 to 55 who had been exposed to COVID-19. The CDR3 runs from the conserved cysteine through the conserved F or W. A D gene is named only where the DNA matches it firmly. Not all rows give a size; the values are once, few, many and, for expanded clones, a class.

>TRBV27|TRBJ2-6|-|TRBD1|16
TGTGCCAGCAGAAGGACAGGAAACTCTGGGGCCAACGTCCTGACTTTC
CASRRTGNSGANVLTF
>TRBV6-5|TRBJ1-2|-|TRBD1|16
TGTGCCAGCAGTTACAGCTCCCGGGACAGGGTCTATGGCTACACCTTC
CASSYSSRDRVYGYTF
>TRBV19|TRBJ1-2|-|TRBD1|17
TGTGCCAGTACCCCAACCGGGACAGGGATAATTTTGGGCGGCTACACCTTC
CASTPTGTGIILGGYTF
>TRBV11-2|TRBJ2-1|-|-|19
TGTGCCAGCAGCTTAGGAAGATTATTTACCGGCGGGACCACCCCTGGGCAGTTCTTC
CASSLGRLFTGGTTPGQFF
>TRBV7-2|TRBJ1-1|-|TRBD1|12
TGTGCCAGCAGCTTAGACAGGGGAGAAGCTTTCTTT
CASSLDRGEAFF
>TRBV4-1|TRBJ2-7|-|-|15
TGCGCCAGCCAAACAGGTGGGCTCCTCTCCTACGAGCAGTACTTC
CASQTGGLLSYEQYF
>TRBV27|TRBJ2-5|-|-|17
TGTGCCAGCAGTCCCCTCGCCCAATCCCCATCGGGAAAGACCCAGTACTTC
CASSPLAQSPSGKTQYF
>TRBV30|TRBJ1-1|many|-|12
TGTGCCTGGCGCAGGGTAAGACCTGAAGCTTTCTTT
CAWRRVRPEAFF
>TRBV5-4|TRBJ2-2|-|TRBD1|16
TGTGCCAGCAGCCCACGTGACGGGACAGCGCCCGGGGAGCTGTTTTTT
CASSPRDGTAPGELFF
>TRBV7-8|TRBJ2-5|-|TRBD1|15
TGTGCCAGCAGCAGGGGGGACAGGGGTAGAGAGACCCAGTACTTC
CASSRGDRGRETQYF
>TRBV19|TRBJ1-1|-|-|14
TGTGCCAGTAGTATCTACCCCGGGGTGACTGAAGCTTTCTTT
CASSIYPGVTEAFF
>TRBV7-3|TRBJ2-2|once|-|14
TGTGCCAGCAGCCCGCGACTAAACACCGGGGAGCTGTTTTTT
CASSPRLNTGELFF
>TRBV10-3|TRBJ1-1|few|TRBD1|16
TGTGCCATCAGTGACCCTACAAGGGACAGGGGGCTCGAAGCTTTCTTT
CAISDPTRDRGLEAFF
>TRBV27|TRBJ2-7|-|TRBD1|14
TGTGCCAGCAGTATGGGGACAGGGACCTACGAGCAGTACTTC
CASSMGTGTYEQYF
>TRBV2|TRBJ2-6|-|TRBD2|17
TGTGCCAGCAGCCGACTAGCGGGAGGGGGTGGGGCCAACGTCCTGACTTTC
CASSRLAGGGGANVLTF
>TRBV11-3|TRBJ2-2|-|-|18
TGTGCCAGCAGCTTAGGTTGGGGAGGACAGGAGAACACCGGGGAGCTGTTTTTT
CASSLGWGGQENTGELFF
>TRBV7-9|TRBJ2-2|few|-|12
TGTGCCAGCAGCTCCCCCAGGTGGGAGCTGTTTTTT
CASSSPRWELFF
>TRBV2|TRBJ1-1|-|-|15
TGTGCCAGCAGCGAAGGTGGAGGGTATAACACTGAAGCTTTCTTT
CASSEGGGYNTEAFF
>TRBV20-1|TRBJ1-2|-|-|11
TGCAGTGCTACAGATCTCTATGGCTACACCTTC
CSATDLYGYTF
>TRBV4-2|TRBJ1-1|-|-|16
TGTGCCAGCAGCCAGGAAACCTCAGGGATGGGCGCTGAAGCTTTCTTT
CASSQETSGMGAEAFF
>TRBV5-1|TRBJ1-2|once|-|12
TGCGCCAGCAGCGGAGATGGCTATGGCTACACCTTC
CASSGDGYGYTF
>TRBV6-5|TRBJ1-4|-|-|14
TGTGCCAGCGCACCCGGGGCGGGGAAAGAAAAACTGTTTTTT
CASAPGAGKEKLFF
>TRBV6-2/TRBV6-3|TRBJ2-1|-|TRBD2|15
TGTGCCAGCAGTACCGGGGACTACGATGTCACGGAGCAGTTCTTC
CASSTGDYDVTEQFF
>TRBV5-1|TRBJ2-7|-|TRBD1|13
TGCGCCAGCAGCCAGGGACAGGGGATCGAGCAGTACTTC
CASSQGQGIEQYF
>TRBV3-1/TRBV3-2|TRBJ1-5|-|-|19
TGTGCCAGCAGCCAGCCACTTACTCTAGACAGGCTCGGTGATCAGCCCCAGCATTTT
CASSQPLTLDRLGDQPQHF
>TRBV30|TRBJ1-6|-|TRBD1|14
TGTGCCTGGAGTGATAACAGGGGGGATTCACCCCTCCACTTT
CAWSDNRGDSPLHF
>TRBV9|TRBJ2-3|-|TRBD1|16
TGTGCCAGCAGCGTACGTGGGGACAGTGGGACAGATACGCAGTATTTT
CASSVRGDSGTDTQYF
>TRBV9|TRBJ2-5|-|TRBD1|15
TGTGCCAGCAGCGAACAGGGGGATCTCTTGGAGACCCAGTACTTC
CASSEQGDLLETQYF
>TRBV10-3|TRBJ1-5|-|-|14
TGTGCCATCAGTGGTAGCAGGGCCAACCAGCCCCAGCATTTT
CAISGSRANQPQHF
>TRBV7-6|TRBJ2-1|once|TRBD1|14
TGTGCCAGCAGCTTGGGTACAGGGGAAAATGAGCAGTTCTTC
CASSLGTGENEQFF
>TRBV6-1|TRBJ2-7|-|TRBD2|17
TGTGCCAGCAGTGAATATGGTAGCGGGAGGGCTCACTACGAGCAGTACTTC
CASSEYGSGRAHYEQYF
>TRBV30|TRBJ1-1|-|-|12
TGTGCCTTCTCTGCGCGGAACACTGAAGCTTTCTTT
CAFSARNTEAFF
>TRBV24-1|TRBJ2-3|-|TRBD1|14
TGTGCCACCAGTGTCGGGACAGGCACAGATACGCAGTATTTT
CATSVGTGTDTQYF
>TRBV9|TRBJ1-2|-|TRBD1|16
TGTGCCAGCAGCGTAGAAGGACAGGGTCTGAACTATGGCTACACCTTC
CASSVEGQGLNYGYTF
>TRBV7-9|TRBJ1-5|-|-|12
TGTGCCAGCAGCTTAGTAAATCAGCCCCAGCATTTT
CASSLVNQPQHF
>TRBV19|TRBJ2-4|-|-|11
TGTGCCAGTAATGTGGGGGCAATTCAGTACTTC
CASNVGAIQYF
>TRBV5-1|TRBJ2-7|-|-|13
TGCGCCAGCAGCTCTACAGGGGAGGACGAGCAGTACTTC
CASSSTGEDEQYF
>TRBV6-4|TRBJ2-2|many|TRBD2|15
TGTGCCAGCAGTGACTCAGCGGGAGGGCCCGGGGAGCTGTTTTTT
CASSDSAGGPGELFF
>TRBV7-2|TRBJ2-4|-|TRBD1|16
TGTGCCAGCAGCTCCCCCGGGACAGGAGGGGTTAACATTCAGTACTTC
CASSSPGTGGVNIQYF
>TRBV2|TRBJ2-7|-|-|12
TGTGCCAGCACCCCAGACGGGTACGAGCAGTACTTC
CASTPDGYEQYF
>TRBV19|TRBJ1-1|-|-|14
TGTGCCAGTGGTCCCTCGCGGACAGTCTCTGAAGCTTTCTTT
CASGPSRTVSEAFF
>TRBV4-2|TRBJ1-5|few|-|17
TGTGCCAGCAGCCCAACCCCCATCCGGGGAAGCAATCAGCCCCAGCATTTT
CASSPTPIRGSNQPQHF
>TRBV9|TRBJ2-7|-|TRBD2|17
TGTGCCAGCAGCCTCGCTAGCGGGAGTAGGGCCTCCTACGAGCAGTACTTC
CASSLASGSRASYEQYF
>TRBV5-5|TRBJ2-1|-|TRBD2|14
TGTGCCAGCAGCTTTGGACTAGCGGGAACTGAGCAGTTCTTC
CASSFGLAGTEQFF
>TRBV6-5|TRBJ1-5|few|-|13
TGTGCCAGCAGTTACAACGGGGTTCAGCCCCAGCATTTT
CASSYNGVQPQHF
>TRBV19|TRBJ2-1|-|TRBD2|14
TGTGCCAGTAGGGAGTATAGCGGGAGTGATGAGCAGTTCTTC
CASREYSGSDEQFF
>TRBV19|TRBJ1-1|-|-|17
TGTGCCAGTAACCCAAGTCAGCAGGGTAAGGTGAACACTGAAGCTTTCTTT
CASNPSQQGKVNTEAFF
>TRBV13|TRBJ2-3|-|-|14
TGTGCCAGCAGCTTAGAGCCGGGACTTGATACGCAGTATTTT
CASSLEPGLDTQYF
>TRBV24-1|TRBJ1-5|-|-|17
TGTGCCACCAGTGATGCCGGGGCGGGGTTGCTTCATCAGCCCCAGCATTTT
CATSDAGAGLLHQPQHF
>TRBV5-1|TRBJ2-5|-|TRBD1|15
TGCGCCAGCAGCTCGACATACAGGGGCCAAGAGACCCAGTACTTC
CASSSTYRGQETQYF
>TRBV20-1|TRBJ1-5|-|TRBD1|16
TGCAGTGCTAGTCGTGGGACAGGGAACGAGGATCAGCCCCAGCATTTT
CSASRGTGNEDQPQHF
>TRBV29-1|TRBJ2-7|-|-|14
TGCAGCGCCTCCCGACAGGCCGAACGAGGCGAGCAGTACTTC
CSASRQAERGEQYF
>TRBV5-4|TRBJ1-1|-|-|13
TGTGCCAGCAGCTTAGTCCAGGGCACTGAAGCTTTCTTT
CASSLVQGTEAFF
>TRBV6-5|TRBJ1-1|once|-|13
TGTGCCAGCAGTCGCCAGGAGAACACTGAAGCTTTCTTT
CASSRQENTEAFF
>TRBV4-1|TRBJ2-1|-|TRBD2|13
TGCGCCAGCGGGACTAGCGGGAGGTGGGGGCAGTTCTTC
CASGTSGRWGQFF
>TRBV9|TRBJ2-1|once|-|14
TGTGCCAGCAGCCCCGTCGGAGGCTACAATGAGCAGTTCTTC
CASSPVGGYNEQFF
>TRBV28|TRBJ1-2|few|-|14
TGTGCCAGCAGTTTCTCAGGGGCCTCTATCGGCTACACCTTC
CASSFSGASIGYTF
>TRBV5-1|TRBJ1-4|once|-|14
TGCGCCAGCGGTACAGGCGCAACTAATGAAAAACTGTTTTTT
CASGTGATNEKLFF
>TRBV30|TRBJ2-5|-|-|12
TGTGCCTGTACCCGGGGCCAAGAGACCCAGTACTTC
CACTRGQETQYF